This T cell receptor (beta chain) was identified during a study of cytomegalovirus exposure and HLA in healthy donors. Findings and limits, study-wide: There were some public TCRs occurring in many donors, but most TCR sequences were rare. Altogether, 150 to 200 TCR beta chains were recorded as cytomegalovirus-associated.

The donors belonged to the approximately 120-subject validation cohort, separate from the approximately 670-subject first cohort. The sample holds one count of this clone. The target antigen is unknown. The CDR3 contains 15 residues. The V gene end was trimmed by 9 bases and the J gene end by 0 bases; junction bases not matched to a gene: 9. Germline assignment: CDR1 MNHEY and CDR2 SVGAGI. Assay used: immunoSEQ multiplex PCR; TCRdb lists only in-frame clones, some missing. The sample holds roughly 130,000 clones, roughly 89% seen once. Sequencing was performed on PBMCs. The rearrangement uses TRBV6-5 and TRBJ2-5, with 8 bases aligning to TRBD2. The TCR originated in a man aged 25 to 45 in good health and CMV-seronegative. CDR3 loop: CASLATSAYQETQYF. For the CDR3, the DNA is TGTGCCAGTCTGGCGACTAGCGCGTACCAAGAGACCCAGTACTTC.